This TCR beta chain was captured in a study of persistence of HIV-infected CD4 T cells (TCRdb year 2020). For context, the study as a whole: Participants had been on suppressive ART for a median of around 8 years. Peripheral blood samples of up to about 200 mL were obtained at multiple time points, with the exception of two participants, for whom leukapheresis was performed at a single time point. The study isolated CMV- and HIV-1 Gag-responding CD4+ T cells from ART-treated individuals to examine antigen-driven clonal expansion of HIV-1-infected cells. The clonality of all cells in each sorted population was assessed by TCRbeta sequencing, whereas the clonality of infected cells was assessed by proviral sequencing. In the cross-participant TCR cluster analysis, eight or nine participants were included for CMV and over five participants were included for Gag. Study-level results and caveats: Enrichment of degenerate expanded CDR3beta sequences was found in antigen-responding cells, suggesting convergent selection of CD4+ responses to CMV and Gag. TCR oligoclonality correlated with proviral oligoclonality within the same sorted populations. Restriction of bulk TCR analyses to the rare CMV-responding cells that actually carried HIV-1 proviruses was not possible. Significantly lower TCRbeta richness was observed in CMV- and Gag-responding cells than in anti-CD3/anti-CD28-responding cells, and higher oligoclonality was observed in CMV-responding cells than in CD3/CD28-stimulated and Gag-responding cells. Only a small number of individuals took part in the study, and only a limited range of antigens was tested.

According to the study, the label for this sample's treatment or condition signals: suppressive antiretroviral therapy. A pool of overlapping 15-mer peptides from HIV-1 Gag, at 1 ug per peptide per mL, was used to stimulate the cells. CD4+ T cells that responded were sorted based on upregulation of both CD40 ligand and CD69. Participants were HIV-1-infected adults who started suppressive ART during chronic infection. For at least 4 years, the participants' plasma HIV-1 RNA had been undetectable, below 50 copies/mL. To be included, participants needed a CD4+ T cell count above 400 cells/uL and a positive CMV serology. Before stimulation, PBMCs were isolated using density centrifugation and then depleted of CD8+ T cells. CD8-depleted PBMCs were stimulated for roughly 20 hours with anti-CD28/CD49d costimulation, CD40-blocking antibody and enfuvirtide to prevent new infections. Cell sorting was performed on a Beckman Coulter MoFlo Legacy or XDP sorter, and dead cells were excluded with propidium iodide. The QIAamp DNA Mini Kit was used for genomic DNA extraction from samples above one million cells, and the Quick-DNA Microprep Kit was used otherwise.

On this clone itself: Which antigen it targets is not known. No base-level quality is on record; no much larger clone is a single base apart.

Compared with germline, V lacks 6 bases and J lacks 5 bases; bases without a gene match: 9. In the germline V gene, CDR1 corresponds to KGHDR and CDR2 to SFDVKD. The CDR3 contains 15 residues, cysteine and phenylalanine counted. Only CDR3 DNA is held: 45 bases, read in frame from base 1. The immunoSEQ hsTCRB assay version 4 in survey mode was used to sequence TCRbeta repertoires from genomic DNA. Genomic DNA was diluted to 7.5 to 10 ng/uL, and up to roughly 1 ug per sample was used for TCRbeta sequencing. The authors processed their data as follows. ImmunoSeq Analyzer 3.0 was used for analysis of TCRbeta data, and diversity was computed on productive nucleotide rearrangements. Lower-bound TCR diversity was estimated with the improved Chao index, and clonality with the Gini coefficient using the Immunarch R package. Different nucleotide rearrangements encoding the same CDR3beta amino acid sequence were counted as distinct clonotypes. TCRbeta sequences significantly enriched in antigen-responding cells relative to anti-CD3/anti-CD28-activated cells were identified by differential abundance analysis. GLIPH2 clustered TCRs by predicted peptide-MHC specificity, both within individual participants and across merged participant data sets. TCRdb carries this immuneACCESS record with in-frame sequences only. Its versions omit some clonotypes, under half of them owing to an unresolved V gene in the studies checked, with the rest unexplained. V and J calls and clone size follow that table, whereas D and trimming were derived from the DNA. The sample table contains 19,000 or so clones; only one count was recorded for 50% to 70% of them. The ten largest clones represent under 2.5% of the sample.

The sequence joins TRBV24-1 to TRBJ2-1; TRBD1 fits 7 bases in the junction. The specimen was CD4+ T cells sorted from PBMCs after 18-hour stimulation, collected from a patient who received antiretroviral therapy. The cell subset or site label here, explained by the study, means: CD40L+CD69+ CD4 T cells responding to HIV-1 Gag peptides. The clonotype originates from an adult woman with HIV who was CMV-seropositive. The CDR3 region has the sequence CATSRTGVRDNEQFF. The nucleotides read TGTGCCACCAGTCGAACAGGGGTTAGGGACAATGAGCAGTTCTTC.